In its sample, the clone carrying this T cell receptor (beta chain) was seen once. No antigen is known for it. In the same sample, other DNA sequences code for this CDR3. The study drew at least one pre-ART and at least two post-ART PBMC samples from every donor. Participants who had HIV were, without exception, treated in the United States. The trim removed 0 bases at V and 0 bases at J, leaving 2 bases unmatched. This CDR3 is 16 amino acids long. Germline loops: CDR1 SGHRS, CDR2 YFSETQ. A v3.0 immunoSEQ assay was performed at survey level. Profiling relied on immunoSEQ multiplex PCR, and the TCRdb table lists in-frame clones only, not all of them. The profile covers about 22,000 clones, with 80% to 90% appearing a single time and under 20% taken by the ten largest. This sample is drawn from a study of long-term antiretroviral therapy in people with HIV. General study findings and limits: The range of CDR3 lengths in HIV repertoires proved narrower than that found in controls. Diversity went up after ART and still fell short of transplant donor controls.

The receptor was derived from a man between 18 and 29 years old with HIV. The V and J genes are TRBV5-1 and TRBJ2-2; TRBD1 matches 7 bases. The sample consisted of unsorted PBMCs, taken 0.1 years before starting antiretroviral therapy. The CDR3, as DNA: TGCGCCAGCAGCTTGGGAACAGGGGCGAACACCGGGGAGCTGTTTTTT. Amino acid sequence: CASSLGTGANTGELFF.